Listed here are 19 T cell receptor beta chains from one sample, sequenced in a study of shared clonotypes between healthy human individuals. Libraries were prepared by immunoSEQ multiplex PCR; TCRdb keeps only in-frame clonotypes and omits some of them. The sample yields roughly 2,000,000 clones, over 85% seen once. Naive CD8 cells were CD45RO-negative, positively selected for CCR7, excluding terminally differentiated effector memory CD45RA+ cells. The sample was naive CD8+ T cells sorted from blood. The receptors come from a man younger than 35 in good health.

The chain couples TRBV5-1 to TRBJ2-7; no clear D gene. Germline loops: CDR1 SGHRS, CDR2 YFSETQ. The CDR3 sequence is 14 residues long. Trimming removed 4 bases at V and 3 bases at J, with 14 bases between. The CDR3 region has the DNA TGCGCCAGCAGCCTTTACTTGGCCGACTACGAGCAGTACTTC. Translating gives CASSLYLADYEQYF.

V gene TRBV28 combines with J gene TRBJ2-7, with unresolved D. Trimming left V 3 bases short and J 4 bases short, with 7 bases between. The germline V gene has CDR1 MDHEN and CDR2 SYDVKM. This CDR3 comprises 12 residues. The CDR3 coding sequence is TGTGCCAGCAGTTTTATGCGTTACGAGCAGTACTTC. Protein sequence: CASSFMRYEQYF.

The chain recombines TRBV11-2 with TRBJ2-5, with D unclear. The germline V gene encodes CDR1 SGHAT and CDR2 FQNNGV. This CDR3 has 11 residues. V lost 5 bases and J 5 bases, leaving 6 bases between the germline ends. In DNA, the CDR3 is TGTGCCAGCAGCCACAGCGAGACCCAGTACTTC. Encoded protein: CASSHSETQYF.

The chain has TRBV13 and TRBJ1-2; D is unresolved. The CDR3 runs to 18 residues. V lost 3 bases and J 0 bases, leaving 20 bases between the germline ends. CDR1 is PRHDT, CDR2 FYEKMQ, per germline (reference sequence). CDR3 residues: CASSFGDGQGLSNYGYTF. Written as DNA, the CDR3 is TGTGCCAGCAGCTTCGGGGATGGGCAAGGCCTCTCTAACTATGGCTACACCTTC. Drawing the rest from reference TRBV13 and TRBJ1-2, the complete variable domain is AAGVIQSPRHLIKEKRETATLKCYPIPRHDTVYWYQQGPGQDPQFLISFYEKMQSDKGSIPDRFSAQQFSDYHSELNMSSLELGDSALYFCASSFGDGQGLSNYGYTFGSGTRLTVV.

The rearrangement links TRBV4-1 to TRBJ2-1, with 8 bases identical to TRBD2. CDR3 length equals 15 residues. V gave up 0 bases and J gave up 8 bases; unmatched junction bases: 6. CDR1 and CDR2 (germline): MGHRA, YSYEKL. The DNA for the CDR3 is TGCGCCAGCAGCCAAGAGGTAGCGGGAATCGATGAGCAGTTCTTC. Its protein product is CASSQEVAGIDEQFF.

The V and J genes are TRBV27 and TRBJ2-3, with 9 bases fitting TRBD2. The CDR3 sequence is 15 residues long. Trimming removed 2 bases from V and 3 bases from J; junction bases left unmatched: 3. Germline CDR1 and CDR2: MNHEY and SMNVEV (reference sequence). The CDR3: CASSLAGGATDTQYF. CDR3 coding DNA: TGTGCCAGCAGTTTAGCGGGGGGGGCTACAGATACGCAGTATTTT.

CDR3 nucleotide sequence: TGTGCCATAACTAGGGGCGCAGATACGCAGTATTTT. Translated, it gives CAITRGADTQYF. V is TRBV2 and J is TRBJ2-3; D assignment may be TRBD1 or TRBD2 (5 bases each). Trimming shortened V by 10 bases and J by 4 bases, and 12 bases separated the two germline ends. CDR1 and CDR2 from the germline V gene are SNHLY and FYNNEI. The CDR3 is 12 amino acids. The full variable domain, its missing parts supplied by reference TRBV2 and TRBJ2-3, is EPEVTQTPSHQVTQMGQEVILRCVPISNHLYFYWYRQILGQKVEFLVSFYNNEISEKSEIFDDQFSVERPDGSNFTLKIRSTKLEDSAMYFCAITRGADTQYFGPGTRLTVL.

Turning to this clone: Distinct nucleotide sequences in the sample also encode this CDR3. The genes are TRBV11-2 and TRBJ1-1; tentatively, D is TRBD1 (5 bases). Germline assignment: CDR1 SGHAT and CDR2 FQNNGV. Trimming pared 1 base from V and 8 bases from J, leaving 8 bases between. CDR3 length: 12 amino acids. The CDR3 region has the DNA TGTGCCAGCAGCTTAGGGACACCCGAAGCTTTCTTT. This translates into CASSLGTPEAFF.

Concerning this clone: This CDR3 is also generated by other DNA sequences in the sample. The V call is TRBV7-6, the J call TRBJ2-7; tentatively, D is TRBD1 (6 bases). Germline CDR1 is SGHVS and CDR2 is FNYEAQ. V lost 0 bases and J lost 2, with 8 bases in between. The CDR3 is made up of 14 amino acids. The DNA of the CDR3 is TGTGCCAGCAGCTTAGCGGGGGCGACCTACGAGCAGTACTTC. It specifies CASSLAGATYEQYF.

The chain uses TRBV27 and TRBJ2-3; D tentatively fits TRBD1 or TRBD2 (5 bases each). This CDR3 is 16 amino acids long. Trimming shortened V by 6 bases and J by 2 bases, and 18 bases separated the two germline ends. Germline V gene lookup returns CDR1 MNHEY and CDR2 SMNVEV (reference sequence). CDR3 loop: CASSPGTEIFTDTQYF. The DNA of the CDR3 is TGTGCCAGCAGCCCCGGGACCGAGATATTCACAGATACGCAGTATTTT.

The chain is built from TRBV14 and TRBJ2-3; the match to TRBD1 covers 8 bases. Per the germline V gene, CDR1 is SGHDN and CDR2 is FVKESK. J was trimmed by 6 bases and V by 1 base; bases with no gene match: 12. This CDR3 has 17 amino acids. The CDR3 reads CASSQGAWTGTMDTQYF. DNA of the CDR3: TGTGCCAGCAGCCAAGGTGCATGGACAGGGACGATGGATACGCAGTATTTT.

The gene calls are TRBV6-6 and TRBJ2-3, with a weak D call TRBD2 (6 bases). The V gene lost 5 bases and the J gene lost 5 bases, with 20 bases spanning the gap. The germline CDR1 and CDR2 sequences are MNHNY and SVGAGI (reference sequence). CDR3 size: 16 residues. The CDR3 bases are TGTGCCAGCAGTGCGGTCGGCGAGGAGGGTGTAGATACGCAGTATTTT. It is translated as CASSAVGEEGVDTQYF.

The rearrangement joins TRBV27 to TRBJ1-2; perhaps TRBD1 as D (6 bases). CDR1 is MNHEY, CDR2 SMNVEV, per germline (reference sequence). This CDR3 contains 15 residues. The ends were cut back, 5 bases at V and 4 bases at J, with 17 bases in the middle. CDR3 sequence: CASSPGTNPFYGYTF. The CDR3 region has the DNA TGTGCCAGCAGTCCGGGGACAAATCCGTTCTATGGCTACACCTTC.

This chain connects TRBV5-1 to TRBJ1-2; D remains ambiguous. Trimming cost V 0 bases and J 3 bases, with 21 bases left between them. From germline, CDR1 is SGHRS and CDR2 YFSETQ. The CDR3 totals 18 residues. The CDR3 protein is CASSLETGVGPSDYGYTF. CDR3 nucleotide sequence: TGCGCCAGCAGCTTGGAAACCGGGGTAGGCCCTTCCGACTATGGCTACACCTTC.

DNA for the CDR3: TGTGCCAGCTCTCCCCGTACCACAAACACCGGGGAGCTGTTTTTT. It specifies CASSPRTTNTGELFF. V gene TRBV6-1 combines with J gene TRBJ2-2, with D unclear. The CDR3 consists of 15 residues. Germline loops: CDR1 MNHNS, CDR2 SASEGT. Trimming left V 8 bases short and J 2 bases short, with 15 bases between.

The chain couples TRBV7-2 to TRBJ2-1; D is perhaps TRBD1 (6 bases). The CDR3 runs to 18 residues. Trimming cost V 1 base and J 6 bases, with 22 bases left between them. Germline-derived CDR1 and CDR2 are SGHTA and FQGNSA. CDR3 coding DNA: TGTGCCAGCAGCTTAGAAAGGTGGACAGCCCCGGGTGTCAATGAGCAGTTCTTC. This sequence encodes CASSLERWTAPGVNEQFF.

This clone appeared a single time. The chain carries TRBV19 and TRBJ2-1; 9 nucleotides match TRBD2. Looked up from germline, CDR1 is LNHDA and CDR2 is SQIVND (reference sequence). The CDR3 is 18 amino acids. V dropped 3 bases and J dropped 5; count of bases not matched to a gene: 14. Here the CDR3 reads CASSIVLLGLAFHNEQFF. The CDR3 DNA is TGTGCCAGTAGTATCGTCTTACTAGGACTAGCGTTCCACAATGAGCAGTTCTTC.

CDR3: CASSWAGAYEQFF. CDR3 coding DNA: TGTGCCAGCAGCTGGGCCGGGGCTTATGAGCAGTTCTTC. The chain recombines TRBV7-9 with TRBJ2-1; D may be TRBD1 or TRBD2 (5 bases each). Germline lookup yields CDR1 SEHNR and CDR2 FQNEAQ (reference sequence). The V end was cut by 4 bases, the J end by 8 bases, with 12 bases between. The CDR3 spans 13 residues.

This clone was seen only once. This chain links TRBV5-6 with TRBJ2-7; the match to TRBD2 covers 7 bases. J lost 2 bases, V lost 0 bases, and 8 bases had no gene match. Germline V gene lookup returns CDR1 SGHDT and CDR2 YYEEEE. The CDR3 sequence is 16 residues long. The CDR3 loop is CASSLGGLADPYEQYF. In DNA form, the CDR3 reads TGTGCCAGCAGCTTGGGTGGTCTAGCGGACCCCTACGAGCAGTACTTC. The entire variable domain, with the rest obtained from reference TRBV5-6 and TRBJ2-7, is as follows: DAGVTQSPTHLIKTRGQQVTLRCSPKSGHDTVSWYQQALGQGPQFIFQYYEEEERQRGNFPDRFSGHQFPNYSSELNVNALLLGDSALYLCASSLGGLADPYEQYFGPGTRLTVT.